These T cell receptor beta chains were read from a single sample in a study of T-cell memory formation after mild COVID-19. TCRdb called the 5' RACE reads again in MiXCR, with one record for every CDR3 protein. The sample shows some 600,000 distinct CDR3 sequences, around 16% of them seen only once. Sequenced: PBMCs or a T cell subset sorted from them (not recorded which). The receptors here all came from an adult woman who had mild COVID-19 (a few samples of this study predate the infection). Cell type and time point are not known. Each CDR3 is given with its conserved first and last residue. Fields, in order: clone size, D gene, V gene, J gene, CDR3 length, CDR3 DNA, CDR3 protein. A D gene is named only where the DNA matches it firmly. Expanded clones get a size class; other rows say once, few or many, or leave the size out.

clone size: .
D gene: .
V gene: TRBV7-2
J gene: TRBJ1-4
CDR3 length: 15
CDR3 DNA: TGTGCCAGCAGCTTCCGAGGAGGGAGGGCCGAAAAACTGTTTTTT
CDR3 protein: CASSFRGGRAEKLFF

clone size: few
D gene: .
V gene: TRBV27
J gene: TRBJ2-1
CDR3 length: 11
CDR3 DNA: TGTGCCAGCAGTTGGGGGAGTGAGCAGTTCTTC
CDR3 protein: CASSWGSEQFF

clone size: few
D gene: TRBD2
V gene: TRBV12-3/TRBV12-4
J gene: TRBJ2-1
CDR3 length: 18
CDR3 DNA: TGTGCCAGCAGCCCGTTGACTAGCGGGAGGGCTGGGGGCAATGAGCAGTTCTTC
CDR3 protein: CASSPLTSGRAGGNEQFF

clone size: few
D gene: TRBD1
V gene: TRBV6-5
J gene: TRBJ1-2
CDR3 length: 14
CDR3 DNA: TGTGCCAGCAGTAGACAGGGTCCCGTCTATGGCTACACCTTC
CDR3 protein: CASSRQGPVYGYTF

clone size: .
D gene: .
V gene: TRBV10-2
J gene: TRBJ2-3
CDR3 length: 15
CDR3 DNA: TGCGCCAGCAGGAGTCAAGCGGCCAGCACAGATACGCAGTATTTT
CDR3 protein: CASRSQAASTDTQYF

clone size: few
D gene: .
V gene: TRBV7-2
J gene: TRBJ2-1
CDR3 length: 12
CDR3 DNA: TGTGCCAGCAGCTTAGCCGCAGGCCAGCAGTTCTTC
CDR3 protein: CASSLAAGQQFF

clone size: few
D gene: TRBD1
V gene: TRBV29-1
J gene: TRBJ2-7
CDR3 length: 12
CDR3 DNA: TGCAGCGCGGGACAGCTAAACTACGAGCAGTACTTC
CDR3 protein: CSAGQLNYEQYF

clone size: many
D gene: .
V gene: TRBV7-9
J gene: TRBJ2-3
CDR3 length: 16
CDR3 DNA: TGTGCCAGCAGCTTAGATTCGGGGGCCCGCACAGATACGCAGTATTTT
CDR3 protein: CASSLDSGARTDTQYF

clone size: .
D gene: .
V gene: TRBV7-2
J gene: TRBJ1-5
CDR3 length: 15
CDR3 DNA: TGTGCCAGCAGCTTAGCCCCAGGGAGCAATCAGCCCCAGCATTTT
CDR3 protein: CASSLAPGSNQPQHF

clone size: few
D gene: .
V gene: TRBV12-3/TRBV12-4
J gene: TRBJ2-7
CDR3 length: 14
CDR3 DNA: TGTGCCAGCAGTTTATTGGGGGGTCCCTACGAGCAGTACTTC
CDR3 protein: CASSLLGGPYEQYF

clone size: .
D gene: .
V gene: TRBV20-1
J gene: TRBJ1-5
CDR3 length: 14
CDR3 DNA: TGCAGCGCTACCCGGGGGCTGGTCAATCAGCCCCAGCATTTT
CDR3 protein: CSATRGLVNQPQHF

clone size: many
D gene: .
V gene: TRBV25-1
J gene: TRBJ1-1
CDR3 length: 11
CDR3 DNA: TGTGCCAGCACCAGGAACACTGAAGCTTTCTTT
CDR3 protein: CASTRNTEAFF

clone size: .
D gene: TRBD2
V gene: TRBV7-3
J gene: TRBJ2-1
CDR3 length: 17
CDR3 DNA: TGTGCCAGCAGCTTAGGATCAGCGGGGGGGTACTACAATGAGCAGTTCTTC
CDR3 protein: CASSLGSAGGYYNEQFF

clone size: .
D gene: .
V gene: TRBV25-1
J gene: TRBJ1-2
CDR3 length: 14
CDR3 DNA: TGTGCCAGCAGTGAAGTTGATAGATACTATGGCTACACCTTC
CDR3 protein: CASSEVDRYYGYTF

clone size: .
D gene: TRBD2
V gene: TRBV18
J gene: TRBJ2-1
CDR3 length: 14
CDR3 DNA: TGTGCCAGCTCACTCCTAGCGGTCTACAATGAGCAGTTCTTC
CDR3 protein: CASSLLAVYNEQFF

clone size: .
D gene: .
V gene: TRBV6-2/TRBV6-3
J gene: TRBJ1-5
CDR3 length: 15
CDR3 DNA: TGTGCCAGCCTTGACGGAGGGGTTAGCAATCAGCCCCAGCATTTT
CDR3 protein: CASLDGGVSNQPQHF

clone size: .
D gene: TRBD2
V gene: TRBV5-4
J gene: TRBJ2-3
CDR3 length: 15
CDR3 DNA: TGTGCCAGCAGCCCTAGCGGCCCCGGGGCAGATACGCAGTATTTT
CDR3 protein: CASSPSGPGADTQYF

clone size: .
D gene: TRBD1
V gene: TRBV6-5
J gene: TRBJ1-2
CDR3 length: 17
CDR3 DNA: TGTGCCAGCAGTTATTCCGTTTCAGGGGGTTCAAACTATGGCTACACCTTC
CDR3 protein: CASSYSVSGGSNYGYTF

clone size: .
D gene: .
V gene: TRBV7-2
J gene: TRBJ1-1
CDR3 length: 15
CDR3 DNA: TGTGCCAGCAGCCGTCCGGGACTTACTAACACTGAAGCTTTCTTT
CDR3 protein: CASSRPGLTNTEAFF

clone size: few
D gene: .
V gene: TRBV27
J gene: TRBJ1-5
CDR3 length: 13
CDR3 DNA: TGTGCCAGCAGTTTATCCGTCAATCAGCCCCAGCATTTT
CDR3 protein: CASSLSVNQPQHF

clone size: few
D gene: .
V gene: TRBV10-3
J gene: TRBJ1-1
CDR3 length: 14
CDR3 DNA: TGTGCCATCGGACGGAGGTCAGAGAACACTGAAGCTTTCTTT
CDR3 protein: CAIGRRSENTEAFF

clone size: .
D gene: .
V gene: TRBV7-9
J gene: TRBJ1-5
CDR3 length: 15
CDR3 DNA: TGTGCCAGCAGCAAAGAAGGGGGGGCCCATCAGCCCCAGCATTTT
CDR3 protein: CASSKEGGAHQPQHF

clone size: .
D gene: .
V gene: TRBV3-1
J gene: TRBJ2-1
CDR3 length: 14
CDR3 DNA: TGTGCCAGCAGCCAAGTCTCTGAATACAATGAGCAGTTCTTC
CDR3 protein: CASSQVSEYNEQFF

clone size: few
D gene: .
V gene: TRBV28
J gene: TRBJ2-3
CDR3 length: 11
CDR3 DNA: TGTGCCAGCAGGCGGTCAGATACGCAGTATTTT
CDR3 protein: CASRRSDTQYF

clone size: few
D gene: .
V gene: TRBV7-9
J gene: TRBJ2-7
CDR3 length: 14
CDR3 DNA: TGTGCCAGCAGCCTCCTTGGGGTAGTGCGGGAGCAGTACTTC
CDR3 protein: CASSLLGVVREQYF

clone size: .
D gene: TRBD2
V gene: TRBV7-2
J gene: TRBJ2-7
CDR3 length: 16
CDR3 DNA: TGTGCCAGCAGCTTAGATGGGACTAGCGGGGTGCGCGAGCAGTACTTC
CDR3 protein: CASSLDGTSGVREQYF

clone size: .
D gene: .
V gene: TRBV7-2
J gene: TRBJ2-2
CDR3 length: 13
CDR3 DNA: TGTGCCAGACGGACGGGGAACACCGGGGAGCTGTTTTTT
CDR3 protein: CARRTGNTGELFF

clone size: .
D gene: .
V gene: TRBV2
J gene: TRBJ2-7
CDR3 length: 13
CDR3 DNA: TGTGCCAGCAGTGAAAACAGGGGAGGGGAGCAGTACTTC
CDR3 protein: CASSENRGGEQYF

clone size: .
D gene: .
V gene: TRBV2
J gene: TRBJ1-2
CDR3 length: 14
CDR3 DNA: TGTGCCAGCAGTACCGGGCCCCCGAGGGATGGCTACACCTTC
CDR3 protein: CASSTGPPRDGYTF

clone size: few
D gene: .
V gene: TRBV7-2
J gene: TRBJ2-1
CDR3 length: 17
CDR3 DNA: TGTGCCAGCAGCTTAGACGGAAGCGGAGGGACCTACAATGAGCAGTTCTTC
CDR3 protein: CASSLDGSGGTYNEQFF

clone size: few
D gene: TRBD1
V gene: TRBV7-9
J gene: TRBJ2-7
CDR3 length: 17
CDR3 DNA: TGTGCCAGCAGCCCCCCTCGGACAGGTGAAACTTCCTACGAGCAGTACTTC
CDR3 protein: CASSPPRTGETSYEQYF

clone size: .
D gene: .
V gene: TRBV4-2
J gene: TRBJ2-6
CDR3 length: 18
CDR3 DNA: TGTGCCAGCAGCCTAAGTGTGACAGAATTCTCTGGGGCCAACGTCCTGACTTTC
CDR3 protein: CASSLSVTEFSGANVLTF

clone size: few
D gene: .
V gene: TRBV5-1
J gene: TRBJ1-1
CDR3 length: 15
CDR3 DNA: TGCGCCAGCAGCTTGGGCCCTAAAGCGAACACTGAAGCTTTCTTT
CDR3 protein: CASSLGPKANTEAFF

clone size: once
D gene: .
V gene: TRBV20-1
J gene: TRBJ2-3
CDR3 length: 11
CDR3 DNA: TGCAGTGCGGAAAGCACAGATACGCAGTATTTT
CDR3 protein: CSAESTDTQYF

clone size: .
D gene: .
V gene: TRBV7-8
J gene: TRBJ2-2
CDR3 length: 15
CDR3 DNA: TGTGCCAGCAGCTTATACAGGGCGGGCACCGGGGAGCTGTTTTTT
CDR3 protein: CASSLYRAGTGELFF

clone size: few
D gene: .
V gene: TRBV27
J gene: TRBJ1-2
CDR3 length: 15
CDR3 DNA: TGTGCCAACCGTTCCTCCCAAGGGAGAAACTATGGCTACACCTTC
CDR3 protein: CANRSSQGRNYGYTF

clone size: few
D gene: .
V gene: TRBV5-5
J gene: TRBJ1-1
CDR3 length: 16
CDR3 DNA: TGTGCCAGCAGCTTCGGTAGGGGGGAAATGAACACTGAAGCTTTCTTT
CDR3 protein: CASSFGRGEMNTEAFF

clone size: few
D gene: .
V gene: TRBV5-1
J gene: TRBJ1-1
CDR3 length: 14
CDR3 DNA: TGCGCCAGCAGCTTGCAGGGTGGGTACACTGAAGCTTTCTTT
CDR3 protein: CASSLQGGYTEAFF

clone size: many
D gene: .
V gene: TRBV20-1
J gene: TRBJ2-5
CDR3 length: 14
CDR3 DNA: TGCAGTGCTAGGTTCGGCCAAGGACGAGAGACCCAGTACTTC
CDR3 protein: CSARFGQGRETQYF

clone size: many
D gene: TRBD2
V gene: TRBV15
J gene: TRBJ2-3
CDR3 length: 14
CDR3 DNA: TGTGCCACCAGCCCGGGAGGCTCCACAGATACGCAGTATTTT
CDR3 protein: CATSPGGSTDTQYF

clone size: .
D gene: .
V gene: TRBV7-2
J gene: TRBJ2-2
CDR3 length: 16
CDR3 DNA: TGTGCCAGCAGCTTATTGGGGGTAGGATATACCGGGGAGCTGTTTTTT
CDR3 protein: CASSLLGVGYTGELFF